These T cell receptor beta chains were read from a single sample in a study of blood T cell repertoires in COVID-19. Produced via immunoSEQ multiplex PCR; TCRdb's table is partial and in-frame only. The table shows roughly 210,000 clones, with approximately 80% occurring only once. The sequencing sample was made of peripheral blood. These receptors were obtained from a woman of 80 years or more with COVID-19, enrolled during active disease. Both conserved end residues are part of each CDR3. The D gene is left open where the match is weak. Size values are once, few and many counts, or a class for expanded clones, and some rows have none.

CDR3 DNA,CDR3 protein,D gene,V gene,J gene,clone size
TGTGCCAGCAGCGCACCCGACAGGGGGGTCCCCGGGGAGCTGTTTTTT,CASSAPDRGVPGELFF,TRBD1,TRBV7-9,TRBJ2-2,.
TGTGCCAGCAGTAGTGCCAGGGGTTTGGGTTCACCCCTCCACTTT,CASSSARGLGSPLHF,.,TRBV2,TRBJ1-6,few
TGTGCCAGCAGCTTGAGGGACAGGGGGTTTGCTGGAAACACCATATATTTT,CASSLRDRGFAGNTIYF,TRBD1,TRBV7-8,TRBJ1-3,.
TGTGCCATCAGTGAGTCAGCGGGGGGCCGCCGAGAGACCCAGTACTTC,CAISESAGGRRETQYF,TRBD2,TRBV10-3,TRBJ2-5,.
TGCGCCAGCAGCCAATTCCTGAGCGGGGGGGCCGGGGAGACCCAGTACTTC,CASSQFLSGGAGETQYF,TRBD2,TRBV4-1,TRBJ2-5,.
TGTGCCAGCTCACCACCTGACTGGTCGGAGCAGTTCTTC,CASSPPDWSEQFF,.,TRBV18,TRBJ2-1,.
TGTGCCAGCAGTGGACAGGGGAGGTCCGGGGAGCTGTTTTTT,CASSGQGRSGELFF,TRBD1,TRBV2,TRBJ2-2,.
TGTGCCAGCAGGCCTAGGACAGATTCTAACTATGGCTACACCTTC,CASRPRTDSNYGYTF,.,TRBV6-5,TRBJ1-2,.
TGTGCCAGCAGCCAAGTATTTGGGCAGACCGGGGAGCTGTTTTTT,CASSQVFGQTGELFF,.,TRBV4-2,TRBJ2-2,once
TGTGCCAGCAGCGTAACAGGGTCTGGAAACACCATATATTTT,CASSVTGSGNTIYF,.,TRBV7-2,TRBJ1-3,.
TGTGCCAGCAGGAGGAGTAATAATGAAAAACTGTTTTTT,CASRRSNNEKLFF,.,TRBV28,TRBJ1-4,.
TGTGCCAGCAGTTACGGACAGGTAGATGGCTACACCTTC,CASSYGQVDGYTF,TRBD1,TRBV28,TRBJ1-2,few
TGTGCCAGCAGCCACCAGGGCGGGGATAATTCACCCCTCCACTTT,CASSHQGGDNSPLHF,.,TRBV5-4,TRBJ1-6,.
TGTGCCAGCAGCTTGAGGACGGCGGGCACCGGGGAGCTGTTTTTT,CASSLRTAGTGELFF,.,TRBV5-8,TRBJ2-2,.
TGTGCCACCAGTGATTTAAGTTTGGGGACAAACAATGAGCAGTTCTTC,CATSDLSLGTNNEQFF,.,TRBV24-1,TRBJ2-1,.
TGTGCCAGCAGCGTAGAAGGGGGCAATCAGCCCCAGCATTTT,CASSVEGGNQPQHF,.,TRBV9,TRBJ1-5,.
TGTGCCAGCAGCCGAGACCTAGCGATCGGGGAGCTGTTTTTT,CASSRDLAIGELFF,.,TRBV6-2/TRBV6-3,TRBJ2-2,once
TGCGCCAGCAGCCGCGGGGGGGCGAAGAACAATGAGCAGTTCTTC,CASSRGGAKNNEQFF,TRBD2,TRBV5-1,TRBJ2-1,.
TGCAGCGTTGAAGAACTCCAACCGACTGAAGCTTTCTTT,CSVEELQPTEAFF,.,TRBV29-1,TRBJ1-1,.
TGTGCCAGCAGCCGCGGACAGGGAGGGTTCTATGGCTACACCTTC,CASSRGQGGFYGYTF,TRBD1,TRBV7-2,TRBJ1-2,.
TGTGCCAGCAGAGCCAGGACAGGGGAGATGGCTTTCTTT,CASRARTGEMAFF,TRBD1,TRBV5-8,TRBJ1-1,.
TGTGCCAGCAGTGCCCCGGGACGGACTACCAATGAGCAGTTCTTC,CASSAPGRTTNEQFF,.,TRBV2,TRBJ2-1,.
TGTGCCAGCACACCGCAACAGGCGAACACTGAAGCTTTCTTT,CASTPQQANTEAFF,.,TRBV7-9,TRBJ1-1,.
TGTGCCAGCAGCTCTTCGGGGGGACCCTACGAGCAGTACTTC,CASSSSGGPYEQYF,TRBD2,TRBV7-2,TRBJ2-7,.
TGTGCCAGCAGCCAAGAAGACAGGGTCTACGAGCAGTACTTC,CASSQEDRVYEQYF,TRBD1,TRBV11-2,TRBJ2-7,.
TGCGCCAGCAGCTTAGAGGGGGCGGGCTATGGCTACACCTTC,CASSLEGAGYGYTF,TRBD1,TRBV5-1,TRBJ1-2,.
TGCGCCAGCAGCTGGATGACAGGAGTAGGTTCCAATGAGCAGTTCTTC,CASSWMTGVGSNEQFF,.,TRBV5-1,TRBJ2-1,.
TGTGCCAGTAGTCCAGGGCGCCAAGAGACCCAGTACTTC,CASSPGRQETQYF,.,TRBV19,TRBJ2-5,.
TGTGCCACCAGCAGAGATCTCGGGATCTATGGCTACACCTTC,CATSRDLGIYGYTF,.,TRBV15,TRBJ1-2,.
TGTGCCAGCAGCCTACTAGCGGGGGTGTGGGAGACCCAGTACTTC,CASSLLAGVWETQYF,TRBD2,TRBV3-1/TRBV3-2,TRBJ2-5,.
TGTGCCAGCAGACAAAGCGGGACCTACGAGCAGTACTTC,CASRQSGTYEQYF,TRBD2,TRBV2,TRBJ2-7,once
TGTGCCAGCTCACCCCCCGGCGCGCAGGGCAATCAGCCCCAGCATTTT,CASSPPGAQGNQPQHF,.,TRBV18,TRBJ1-5,once
TGTGCCAGCAGCCACCGACAAGGGAACACTGAAGCTTTCTTT,CASSHRQGNTEAFF,.,TRBV14,TRBJ1-1,.
TGTGCCAGCAGCTTAAGGGGGGGCTACGAGCAGTACTTC,CASSLRGGYEQYF,.,TRBV7-2,TRBJ2-7,.
TGTGCCAGCAGCCGGGACAGGGGATACTACGAGCAGTACTTC,CASSRDRGYYEQYF,TRBD1,TRBV6-2/TRBV6-3,TRBJ2-7,.
TGCGCCAGCAGCCAAGAGGGCGGGATCGGGAGAGCCGGGGAGCTGTTTTTT,CASSQEGGIGRAGELFF,.,TRBV4-1,TRBJ2-2,.
TGTGCCAGTATAGCAAGGGACAGCCGGAACACCGGGGAGCTGTTTTTT,CASIARDSRNTGELFF,TRBD1,TRBV19,TRBJ2-2,.
TGTGCCAGCAGTGAATTTCGGACAGGGAGGGAGACCCAGTACTTC,CASSEFRTGRETQYF,TRBD1,TRBV2,TRBJ2-5,.
TGTGCCAGCAGCTCCCGCACAGGGGCGCGGTACGAGCAGTACTTC,CASSSRTGARYEQYF,TRBD1,TRBV7-2,TRBJ2-7,.
TGTGCCAGCAGCCAAGGTCTGGGTCTTAGGGAGGAAAAACTGTTTTTT,CASSQGLGLREEKLFF,.,TRBV4-2,TRBJ1-4,few
TGTGCCACCCGGGGAACTGGGGCCAACGTCCTGACTTTC,CATRGTGANVLTF,.,TRBV2,TRBJ2-6,once
TGTGCCAGTAGTCGCGGGGCGGGCAATCAGCCCCAGCATTTT,CASSRGAGNQPQHF,.,TRBV19,TRBJ1-5,.
TGTGCCATCAGTTATAGCGGGGAGCAGTTCTTC,CAISYSGEQFF,TRBD2,TRBV10-3,TRBJ2-1,.
TGTGCCTGGAGTTCGGGACAGATGAACACTGAAGCTTTCTTT,CAWSSGQMNTEAFF,TRBD1,TRBV30,TRBJ1-1,.
TGTGCCAGCGGTCCTAGCCCCGATACGCAGTATTTT,CASGPSPDTQYF,.,TRBV7-3,TRBJ2-3,few
TGTGCCAGCAGCTCGGGACAGGGGGCGTACGGCTACACCTTC,CASSSGQGAYGYTF,TRBD1,TRBV7-2,TRBJ1-2,.
TGTGCCAGCAGCTTACCCGGAGGGGGAGGGGTCTATGGCTACACCTTC,CASSLPGGGGVYGYTF,.,TRBV7-8,TRBJ1-2,.
TGTGCCACCAGTGATTTGGGGGGTAGCGGGGGCGCAGAGACCCAGTACTTC,CATSDLGGSGGAETQYF,TRBD2,TRBV24-1,TRBJ2-5,.
TGTGCCAGCAGCCCATCCCACGACAGGGCCTATGGCTACACCTTC,CASSPSHDRAYGYTF,TRBD1,TRBV7-3,TRBJ1-2,.
TGTGCCAGCAGTTCCGAGACGGGGGGAAAACTGTTTTTT,CASSSETGGKLFF,.,TRBV27,TRBJ1-4,.
TGTGCCAGCAGCCACTTTAGGAGCGGGGGTATTTCCACAGATACGCAGTATTTT,CASSHFRSGGISTDTQYF,TRBD2,TRBV3-1/TRBV3-2,TRBJ2-3,.
TGTGCCAGCAGCCGATTACCCAGCGGGGGTAACAATGAGCAGTTCTTC,CASSRLPSGGNNEQFF,TRBD2,TRBV7-6,TRBJ2-1,.
TGTGCCTGGAGTTTCGGGGATGGAGATACGCAGTATTTT,CAWSFGDGDTQYF,.,TRBV30,TRBJ2-3,.
TGTGCCAGCAGCCCCGGGGGGGGCAATCAGCCCCAGCATTTT,CASSPGGGNQPQHF,.,TRBV7-2,TRBJ1-5,few
TGCGCCAGCAGCCCCCTCGGACTAGCGTCCTACGAGCAGTACTTC,CASSPLGLASYEQYF,TRBD2,TRBV4-3,TRBJ2-7,.
TGTGCCAGCAGCTTAGCGGGACAGGGGGCGCAGGCTTTCTTT,CASSLAGQGAQAFF,TRBD1,TRBV7-2,TRBJ1-1,many
TGTGCCAGTCTTAAACCCCCCATCGGGGGGCCAGAGGGATATCGTGAAAAACTGTTTTTT,CASLKPPIGGPEGYREKLFF,.,TRBV19,TRBJ1-4,.
TGTGCCAGCAGCGCCTCTGCGGAAGATACGCAGTATTTT,CASSASAEDTQYF,.,TRBV9,TRBJ2-3,.